Below, one TCR beta chain is given with its context. Its antigen remains unidentified. After removal of 4 bases from V and 4 bases from J, the junction contained 7 bases not matched to a gene. The germline CDR1 and CDR2 sequences are SEHNR and FQNEAQ (reference sequence). This CDR3 has 16 amino acids. Sequencing was performed with immunoSEQ multiplex PCR; in TCRdb, only in-frame clones are kept and a portion is missing. The sample shows more than 100,000 clones, approximately 92% of them seen only once. The data stem from a study of T cell responses to AZD1222 COVID-19 vaccine. Notes on the study in general: No day 14 peak samples; only post-peak repertoires were characterized. Within unmutated variant regions lay the reported targets of nearly half of spike-specific TCRs. White British donors predominated, females outnumbered males, and clonal diversity was possibly underestimated. With two AZD1222 doses given, Spike-specific TCR breadth and depth both rose.

The chain combines TRBV7-9 with TRBJ1-4; TRBD1 aligns across 9 bases. The sample in question was peripheral blood, obtained on day 0 of AZD1222 vaccination. The TCR was taken from an adult in good health. The CDR3 here is CASSYGTGTLNEKLFF. CDR3 coding DNA: TGTGCCAGCAGCTACGGGACAGGGACCCTTAATGAAAAACTGTTTTTT.